The source of this T cell receptor (beta chain) is a study of early T cells in non-severe SARS-CoV-2 infection. Study-level information: Sequencing input comprised bulk RNA from unsorted whole blood; chain pairing was not available.

In the library, individual cDNA molecules carried attached unique molecular identifiers. Each CDR3 protein is one row after TCRdb ran MiXCR on the 5' RACE reads. The table records approximately 90,000 distinct CDR3 sequences, approximately 12% of them present only once. The CDR3 has 15 amino acids. The V end lost 3 bases, the J end lost 6 bases, and 13 bases lay between the germline ends. Per the germline V gene, CDR1 is SGDLS and CDR2 is YYNGEE. This clonotype was recorded a few times. Antigen unknown. Study-level results: There was a bias toward anti-spike CD8 responses in VDJdb matching, which missed private and CD4 specificities.

Sample: whole blood, taken at baseline. The TCR was taken from an adult who was a healthcare worker with PCR-confirmed SARS-CoV-2 infection or an uninfected control (not recorded which). This chain uses TRBV9 with TRBJ1-6, with D perhaps TRBD1 (5 bases). In DNA form, the CDR3 reads TGTGCCAGCAGCGAAGGGCCCGGGGGTAATTCACCCCTCCACTTT. This gives the protein CASSEGPGGNSPLHF.